This is a list of T cell receptor beta chains from one sample in a study of human T cells and chemical hapten exposure. TCRdb independently ran MiXCR on the 5' RACE reads; one entry per CDR3 protein. The top ten clones hold over 1.2% of a sample with about 140,000 distinct CDR3 sequences, around 4.4% of them seen once. These receptors all come from a female donor in good health. Each CDR3 is given with its conserved first and last residue. Fields, in order: J gene, clone size, V gene, D gene, CDR3 protein, CDR3 DNA. The D gene is left open where the match is weak. Clone size appears in some rows only: once, few, many, or a class for an expanded clone.

TRBJ2-5	NA	TRBV6-2/TRBV6-3	NA	CASSYLVGETQYF	TGTGCCAGCAGTTATTTAGTCGGAGAGACCCAGTACTTC
TRBJ2-5	many	TRBV5-1	NA	CASSLWSRQSDKETQYF	TGCGCCAGCAGCTTGTGGTCCCGTCAGTCCGACAAAGAGACCCAGTACTTC
TRBJ2-1	many	TRBV20-1	TRBD2	CSANGLAGGLEDEQFF	TGCAGTGCCAACGGACTAGCGGGGGGGCTCGAGGATGAGCAGTTCTTC
TRBJ2-7	many	TRBV7-2	TRBD1	CASSLGSGQGELEQYF	TGTGCCAGCAGCTTAGGCTCGGGACAGGGGGAACTTGAGCAGTACTTC
TRBJ1-1	many	TRBV12-3/TRBV12-4	TRBD1	CASSFPGQNEAFF	TGTGCCAGCAGTTTCCCGGGACAGAATGAAGCTTTCTTT
TRBJ1-5	NA	TRBV10-3	TRBD1	CAISAQGGNQPQHF	TGTGCCATCAGCGCACAGGGGGGCAATCAGCCCCAGCATTTT
TRBJ2-1	many	TRBV3-1	NA	CASRKTLAYNEQFF	TGTGCCAGCAGAAAAACACTAGCCTACAATGAGCAGTTCTTC
TRBJ1-1	NA	TRBV5-5	NA	CASSLATGGSRNTEAFF	TGTGCCAGCAGCTTGGCTACCGGGGGATCGAGGAACACTGAAGCTTTCTTT
TRBJ1-6	many	TRBV28	NA	CASTFRRGDFPSSPLHF	TGTGCCAGCACTTTCCGGAGGGGAGACTTCCCCTCTTCACCCCTCCACTTT
TRBJ1-2	NA	TRBV5-1	TRBD1	CASSPDREDYGYTF	TGCGCCAGCAGCCCTGACAGGGAAGACTATGGCTACACCTTC
TRBJ2-3	many	TRBV7-9	TRBD2	CASSLATSGGTDTQYF	TGTGCCAGCAGCTTAGCGACTAGCGGGGGCACAGATACGCAGTATTTT
TRBJ2-3	NA	TRBV27	NA	CASNPQPNLSTDTQYF	TGTGCCAGCAATCCGCAGCCCAACCTTAGCACAGATACGCAGTATTTT
TRBJ2-7	many	TRBV9	NA	CASSPFLGDLLSKEQYF	TGTGCCAGCAGCCCGTTTCTCGGGGACCTGCTCTCAAAGGAGCAGTACTTC
TRBJ2-1	many	TRBV5-1	TRBD2	CASSSGTSGNNEQFF	TGCGCCAGCAGCTCGGGGACTAGCGGGAACAATGAGCAGTTCTTC
TRBJ1-2	NA	TRBV4-3	NA	CASSQERTDNYGDTF	TGCGCCAGCAGCCAAGAACGGACAGATAACTATGGCGACACCTTC
TRBJ1-1	many	TRBV3-1	NA	CASRQDGMNTEAFF	TGTGCCAGCAGACAGGACGGAATGAACACTGAAGCTTTCTTT
TRBJ1-4	NA	TRBV29-1	NA	CSTGVRGEKLFF	TGCAGCACCGGGGTGCGGGGGGAAAAACTGTTTTTT
TRBJ1-5	many	TRBV5-1	TRBD1	CASSLGTGDQPQHF	TGCGCCAGCAGCTTGGGAACAGGGGATCAGCCCCAGCATTTT
TRBJ1-2	NA	TRBV7-9	NA	CASSLEGLAIYGYTF	TGTGCCAGCAGCTTAGAAGGTCTTGCAATCTATGGCTACACCTTC
TRBJ2-1	many	TRBV29-1	NA	CSVGRQTWDEQFF	TGCAGCGTTGGGAGACAGACCTGGGATGAGCAGTTCTTC
TRBJ1-3	many	TRBV10-3	NA	CAILSPGSGNTIYF	TGTGCCATCTTGTCTCCGGGCTCTGGAAACACCATATATTTT
TRBJ1-1	many	TRBV23-1	NA	CASSRREQGRANTEAFF	TGCGCCAGCAGCCGACGGGAGCAGGGCAGGGCTAACACTGAAGCTTTCTTT
TRBJ2-3	many	TRBV6-4	TRBD1	CASSPDRADTQYF	TGTGCCAGCAGCCCAGACAGGGCGGATACGCAGTATTTT
TRBJ1-3	many	TRBV15	TRBD1	CATSRNRDRGNTIYF	TGTGCCACCAGCAGAAACCGGGACAGGGGGAACACCATATATTTT